These 24 T cell receptor beta chains came from one sample sequenced in a study of cytomegalovirus exposure and HLA in healthy donors. 13 Jbeta primers and 60 Vbeta primers were used for the PCR. TCRdb's table, derived via immunoSEQ multiplex PCR, lists solely in-frame clones and lacks some. The table has some 190,000 clones, roughly 79% seen once; the top ten hold 1.6%. Sequencing was performed on PBMCs. Receptors originate from a woman aged 18-29 years in good health and CMV-seronegative.

This chain links TRBV19 with TRBJ2-1; the D is unclear. V was pared by 1 base and J by 9 bases, with 4 bases between. The CDR3 length is 11 residues. CDR1 and CDR2 (germline): LNHDA, SQIVND (reference sequence). The DNA of the CDR3 is TGTGCCAGTAGTATAGGCGCTGAGCAGTTCTTC. Translation gives CASSIGAEQFF.

Concerning this clone itself: The same CDR3 also results from other DNA sequences found in this sample. The V gene is TRBV7-2, the J gene TRBJ1-5; D might be TRBD1 (6 bases). Per the germline V gene, CDR1 is SGHTA and CDR2 is FQGNSA. This CDR3 contains 14 residues. V was shortened by 1 base and J by 2 bases, with 6 bases between the two germline ends. The CDR3 bases are TGTGCCAGCAGCTTAGAGGGGGGCAATCAGCCCCAGCATTTT. Translated: CASSLEGGNQPQHF.

This sequence joins TRBV28 and TRBJ2-7; a possible D gene is TRBD1 (6 bases). V lost 3 bases, J lost 1 base, and 10 bases lay in between. The germline gives CDR1 MDHEN, CDR2 SYDVKM. The CDR3 has 14 residues. The CDR3 loop is CASSLATGSYEQYF. CDR3 bases: TGTGCCAGCAGTTTGGCCACAGGGTCCTACGAGCAGTACTTC.

V usage is TRBV21-1 and J usage is TRBJ1-1. TRBV21-1 is a listed pseudogene. This CDR3 region has 12 residues. The CDR3 DNA follows: TGTGCCAGCTTTAGGAGTAGAACTGAAGCTTTCTTT. It translates to CASFRSRTEAFF.

This chain links TRBV15 with TRBJ1-1; tentatively, D is TRBD1 (5 bases). Deletions cut 8 bases from V and 2 bases from J, with 9 bases between. Per germline, CDR1 LNHNV and CDR2 YYDKDF (reference sequence). CDR3 length: 12 residues. The CDR3, as DNA: TGTGCCACCGCAAGGGGAAACACTGAAGCTTTCTTT. The encoded protein is CATARGNTEAFF. Using reference TRBV15 and TRBJ1-1 for the parts outside the CDR3, the full variable domain is DAMVIQNPRYQVTQFGKPVTLSCSQTLNHNVMYWYQQKSSQAPKLLFHYYDKDFNNEADTPDNFQSRRPNTSFCFLDIRSPGLGDTAMYLCATARGNTEAFFGQGTRLTVV.

The table lists this clone with a few counts. The gene calls are TRBV19 and TRBJ1-5, with D maybe TRBD1 (6 bases). CDR1 is LNHDA, CDR2 SQIVND, per germline (reference sequence). V shed 0 bases and J shed 0 bases, with 15 bases lying between them. The CDR3 contains 18 residues. This CDR3 reads CASSIDRIGGYSNQPQHF. The CDR3 region has the DNA TGTGCCAGTAGTATAGATAGAATAGGGGGTTATAGCAATCAGCCCCAGCATTTT.

J is TRBJ2-6 and V is TRBV9; possible D gene TRBD2, 6 bases. Trimming pared 0 bases from V and 4 bases from J, leaving 11 bases between. This CDR3 has 16 amino acids. The germline gives CDR1 SGDLS, CDR2 YYNGEE. The DNA of the CDR3 is TGTGCCAGCAGCGTAGGTGGAGGGGTCGGGGCCAACGTCCTGACTTTC. Translated: CASSVGGGVGANVLTF. The variable domain in full, completed from reference TRBV9 and TRBJ2-6, reads DSGVTQTPKHLITATGQRVTLRCSPRSGDLSVYWYQQSLDQGLQFLIQYYNGEERAKGNILERFSAQQFPDLHSELNLSSLELGDSALYFCASSVGGGVGANVLTFGAGSRLTVL.

V usage is TRBV10-1 and J usage is TRBJ2-3; TRBD2 agrees at 11 bases. CDR1 WNHNN and CDR2 SYGVQD come from the germline V gene (reference sequence). CDR3 size: 13 residues. The V and J ends lost 2 bases and 8 bases, in that order; junction bases with no gene match: 0. The CDR3 region is CASSETSGSTQYF. CDR3 DNA sequence: TGCGCCAGCAGTGAGACTAGCGGGAGTACGCAGTATTTT.

With respect to this clone: The sample carries other DNA sequences with the same CDR3. The CDR3, as DNA: TGTGCCAGCAGCTTATCGGGTAACACTGAAGCTTTCTTT. Translation gives CASSLSGNTEAFF. The chain recombines TRBV7-9 with TRBJ1-1, with D unresolved. The germline gives CDR1 SEHNR, CDR2 FQNEAQ (reference sequence). This CDR3 contains 13 residues. Trimming left V 2 bases short and J 2 bases short, with 6 bases between.

CDR3 sequence reads: CASSLLAGGSYEQYF. The CDR3 DNA is TGTGCCAGCAGTTTGTTAGCGGGAGGTTCCTACGAGCAGTACTTC. The chain carries TRBV27 and TRBJ2-7; 10 bases match TRBD2. V gave up 3 bases and J gave up 1 base; unmatched junction bases: 3. The V gene's germline CDR1 is MNHEY and CDR2 SMNVEV (reference sequence). The CDR3 covers 15 residues.

A few counts support this clone. This rearrangement joins TRBV6-5 to TRBJ2-7; 7 nucleotides align to TRBD2. Germline CDR1 MNHEY, CDR2 SVGAGI. The V segment lost 2 bases and the J segment 6 bases; nucleotides outside the gene matches: 13. The CDR3 has 16 residues. The CDR3: CASSYDPTRERGEQYF. For the CDR3, the DNA is TGTGCCAGCAGTTACGACCCAACGCGGGAGCGGGGCGAGCAGTACTTC.

The chain combines TRBV28 with TRBJ1-3, with unresolved D. Germline CDR1 is MDHEN and CDR2 is SYDVKM. The V end was cut by 6 bases, the J end by 4 bases, with 13 bases between. The CDR3 contains 14 residues. The CDR3 sequence: CASSRDFSGNTIYF. CDR3 bases: TGTGCCAGCAGCCGTGACTTTTCCGGAAACACCATATATTTT.

The chain carries TRBV27 and TRBJ2-7, with 9 positions matching TRBD1. CDR3 length equals 14 residues. Trimming at V came to 0 bases and at J to 6 bases, leaving 3 bases not matched to a gene. Germline V gives CDR1 MNHEY, CDR2 SMNVEV (reference sequence). The CDR3 loop is CASSLSWTGVEQYF. The CDR3 DNA is TGTGCCAGCAGTTTATCGTGGACAGGGGTCGAGCAGTACTTC.

This CDR3 is CASSVASKASGVETQYF. DNA for the CDR3: TGTGCCAGCAGCGTAGCTTCTAAGGCTAGCGGGGTCGAGACCCAGTACTTC. The chain recombines TRBV9 with TRBJ2-5, with 9 bases lining up with TRBD2. The trim removed 0 bases at V and 5 bases at J, leaving 11 bases unmatched. Per germline, CDR1 SGDLS and CDR2 YYNGEE. The CDR3 length is 17 residues.

This clone was detected a few times. This chain connects TRBV6-5 to TRBJ2-2, with D tentatively TRBD2 (5 bases). This CDR3 is 13 amino acids long. The V gene's germline CDR1 is MNHEY and CDR2 SVGAGI. Trimming removed 0 bases from V and 6 bases from J, with 5 bases in between. DNA for the CDR3: TGTGCCAGCAGTTACTCGAGGGCCGGGGAGCTGTTTTTT. It is translated as CASSYSRAGELFF.

The chain joins TRBV28 to TRBJ1-2; 9 bases match TRBD1. Germline V gene data show CDR1 as MDHEN and CDR2 as SYDVKM. V was clipped by 6 bases and J by 4 bases; unmatched bases: 9. CDR3 size: 15 residues. In nucleotides, the CDR3 is TGTGCCAGCAGCTCTCCCGGGACAGGGATCTATGGCTACACCTTC. As protein: CASSSPGTGIYGYTF.

V is TRBV28 and J is TRBJ2-5; TRBD1 agrees at 7 bases. V lost 7 bases to trimming and J lost 1 base; unmatched junction nucleotides: 9. Germline V gives CDR1 MDHEN, CDR2 SYDVKM. The CDR3 extends over 15 amino acids. The CDR3 DNA follows: TGTGCCAGCACTCTTAGGGGGCATAGCCAAGAGACCCAGTACTTC. This gives the protein CASTLRGHSQETQYF.

The rearrangement uses TRBV5-1 and TRBJ2-3; 11 nucleotides line up with TRBD2. This CDR3 contains 15 residues. V lost 2 bases, J lost 4 bases, and 3 bases stayed unmatched. Germline CDR1 reads SGHRS; CDR2 reads YFSETQ. The chain's CDR3 is CASSFTSGSADTQYF. CDR3 coding DNA: TGCGCCAGCAGCTTTACTAGCGGGAGCGCAGATACGCAGTATTTT.

There are a few counts of this clone. The rearrangement joins TRBV4-2 to TRBJ1-5, with D tentatively TRBD1 (5 bases). Trimming stripped 1 base from V and 0 bases from J, with 10 bases between. The CDR3 has 16 residues. Germline CDR1 and CDR2: LGHNA and YNFKEQ. DNA for the CDR3: TGTGCCAGCAGCCAAGTTCAGGGTTTTAGCAATCAGCCCCAGCATTTT. This sequence encodes CASSQVQGFSNQPQHF.

V usage is TRBV19 and J usage is TRBJ1-2; D might be TRBD1 (6 bases). The CDR3 has 15 residues. Germline CDR1 and CDR2: LNHDA and SQIVND (reference sequence). Trimming removed 6 bases at V and 4 bases at J, with 18 bases between. The CDR3 DNA is TGTGCCAGTAGCATCCTTGGGGGGGCTGGCTATGGCTACACCTTC. This translates into CASSILGGAGYGYTF.

The V call is TRBV19, the J call TRBJ1-2, with TRBD1 matching 7 bases. The CDR3 runs to 13 residues. The trim removed 3 bases at V and 5 bases at J, leaving 3 bases unmatched. Germline V gene sequence: CDR1 LNHDA, CDR2 SQIVND (reference sequence). The CDR3 coding sequence is TGTGCCAGTAGTATCGGCAGGGGGTATGGCTACACCTTC. Protein product: CASSIGRGYGYTF.

This chain's CDR3 is CASDRTRNAGTQYF. As DNA, the CDR3 is TGTGCCAGCGACAGAACCCGTAACGCCGGGACCCAGTACTTC. The V and J genes are TRBV6-1 and TRBJ2-5; perhaps TRBD1 as D (5 bases). V lost 8 bases to trimming and J lost 7 bases, with 20 bases between them. The germline V gene has CDR1 MNHNS and CDR2 SASEGT. The CDR3 length is 14 residues.

Only a few counts were recorded for this clone. V and J are TRBV19 and TRBJ1-5, with 10 bases that match TRBD1. From germline, CDR1 is LNHDA and CDR2 SQIVND (reference sequence). The CDR3 runs 16 residues. J gave up 4 bases and V 4 bases, and 7 bases lay outside the gene matches. DNA of the CDR3: TGTGCCAGTAGTACCCACCGGGACAGGGGTAATCAGCCCCAGCATTTT. Translation: CASSTHRDRGNQPQHF.

This clone has just a few counts. The chain recombines TRBV5-1 with TRBJ2-1, with D hard to call. Trimming shortened V by 0 bases and J by 2 bases, and 9 bases separated the two germline ends. Germline values: CDR1 SGHRS, CDR2 YFSETQ. The CDR3 spans 15 residues. CDR3 nucleotide sequence: TGCGCCAGCAGCTTGGACAGAAGCCCCTACAATGAGCAGTTCTTC. It encodes CASSLDRSPYNEQFF. Full variable domain (rest looked up from reference TRBV5-1 and TRBJ2-1): KAGVTQTPRYLIKTRGQQVTLSCSPISGHRSVSWYQQTPGQGLQFLFEYFSETQRNKGNFPGRFSGRQFSNSRSEMNVSTLELGDSALYLCASSLDRSPYNEQFFGPGTRLTVL.